Listed below are T cell receptor beta chains from one sample, sequenced in a study of blood T cell repertoires in COVID-19. This table comes from immunoSEQ multiplex PCR, and its TCRdb copy is limited to in-frame clones, with some not included. The profile shows 300,000 to 400,000 clones, 88% of them singletons. Material for sequencing was peripheral blood. The receptors were sampled from a woman in her 70s with COVID-19, enrolled during active disease. Each CDR3 is given with its conserved first and last residue. Each record gives: CDR3 protein, J gene, clone size, V gene. Not every row has a clone size; where given, it reads once, few, many or a size class.

cdr3_aa: CASSPNGQNQPQHF
j_call: TRBJ1-5
clone_size: few
v_call: TRBV5-4

cdr3_aa: CASSWTGGAGELFF
j_call: TRBJ2-2
clone_size: NA
v_call: TRBV5-1

cdr3_aa: CATSRVHLRDRGYEQYF
j_call: TRBJ2-7
clone_size: NA
v_call: TRBV15

cdr3_aa: CASSAQGTGNTIYF
j_call: TRBJ1-3
clone_size: NA
v_call: TRBV3-1/TRBV3-2

cdr3_aa: CASSSTPPGQGTQTQYF
j_call: TRBJ2-5
clone_size: once
v_call: TRBV28

cdr3_aa: CASSRGGDYGYTF
j_call: TRBJ1-2
clone_size: few
v_call: TRBV6-5

cdr3_aa: CATGPGQLSNQPQHF
j_call: TRBJ1-5
clone_size: NA
v_call: TRBV6-5

cdr3_aa: CASSPYQAIGTGELFF
j_call: TRBJ2-2
clone_size: NA
v_call: TRBV18

cdr3_aa: CASSLPQGVAGGLNTGELFF
j_call: TRBJ2-2
clone_size: NA
v_call: TRBV4-2

cdr3_aa: CASSQDPLLTSGGDTQYF
j_call: TRBJ2-3
clone_size: NA
v_call: TRBV4-1

cdr3_aa: CASSLGREYNEQFF
j_call: TRBJ2-1
clone_size: NA
v_call: TRBV7-2

cdr3_aa: CASSGGAPGKTEAFF
j_call: TRBJ1-1
clone_size: NA
v_call: TRBV9